The 2 T cell receptor beta chains below were found in one sample sequenced in a study of shared T cell receptors in the human thymus. Repertoires were generated with immunoSEQ multiplex PCR, while TCRdb's copy carries only in-frame clones and drops some. The data show some 400,000 clones, with roughly 94% seen just once and roughly 0.02% held by the top ten. The sequencing input was thymocytes. The receptors derive from a human donor.

The rearrangement uses TRBV19 and TRBJ2-7; 8 nucleotides agree with TRBD2. Germline V CDR1 and CDR2: LNHDA, SQIVND (reference sequence). The CDR3 sequence is 16 residues long. J lost 2 bases, V lost 4 bases, and 10 bases had no gene match. The CDR3 DNA is TGTGCCAGTAGTAATGGCCCCTACGGGAGGGCCTACGAGCAGTACTTC. This encodes CASSNGPYGRAYEQYF.

V is TRBV28 and J is TRBJ1-3; D not certain. CDR1 and CDR2 (germline): MDHEN, SYDVKM. The V gene lost 7 bases and the J gene lost 1 base, with 8 bases spanning the gap. The length of the CDR3 is 13 residues. CDR3 protein: CASTPGSGNTIYF. The CDR3 DNA reads as TGTGCCAGCACCCCAGGTTCTGGAAACACCATATATTTT.